The TCR beta chain described here comes from a study of T cell responses to AZD1222 COVID-19 vaccine. Clones were read by immunoSEQ multiplex PCR, and TCRdb kept only the in-frame ones, dropping some. Among 130,000 to 150,000 clones listed, 75% to 95% were seen once. Trimming cost V 5 bases and J 3 bases, with 8 bases left between them. Per the germline V gene, CDR1 is SGHAT and CDR2 is FQNNGV. CDR3 size: 12 residues. A remark on this clone: Its cognate antigen is unknown.

Study-wide points: Repertoires in all cases were sampled only once the peak T cell response had passed. Unmutated regions of variants are reportedly targeted by nearly half of spike-specific TCRs.

The V and J genes are TRBV11-2 and TRBJ2-7; D is perhaps TRBD2 (5 bases). The TCR originated in an adult in good health. The sequencing here drew on peripheral blood, taken on day 0 of MenACWY control vaccination. The CDR3: CASSPGNYEQYF. In DNA, the CDR3 is TGTGCCAGCAGCCCGGGGAACTACGAGCAGTACTTC.